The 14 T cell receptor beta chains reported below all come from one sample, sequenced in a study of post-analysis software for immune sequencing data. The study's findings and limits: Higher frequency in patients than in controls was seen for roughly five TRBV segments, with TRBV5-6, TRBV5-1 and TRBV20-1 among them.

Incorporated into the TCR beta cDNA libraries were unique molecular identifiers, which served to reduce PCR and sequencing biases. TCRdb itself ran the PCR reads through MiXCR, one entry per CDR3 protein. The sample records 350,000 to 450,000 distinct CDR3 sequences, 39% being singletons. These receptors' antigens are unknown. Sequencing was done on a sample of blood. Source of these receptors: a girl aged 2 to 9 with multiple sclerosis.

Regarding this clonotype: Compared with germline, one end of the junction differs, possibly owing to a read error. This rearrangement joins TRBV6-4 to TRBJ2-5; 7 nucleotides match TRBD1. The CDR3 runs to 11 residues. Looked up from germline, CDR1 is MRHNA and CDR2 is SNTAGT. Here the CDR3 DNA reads TGTGTCAGCTGGACAGGAGAGACCCAGTACTTC. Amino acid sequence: CVSWTGETQYF.

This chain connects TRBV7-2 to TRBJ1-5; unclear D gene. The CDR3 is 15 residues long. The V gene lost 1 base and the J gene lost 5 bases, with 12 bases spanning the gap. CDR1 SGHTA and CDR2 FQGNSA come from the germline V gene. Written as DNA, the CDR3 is TGTGCCAGCAGCTTAGTGTCATCCCGAGATCAGCCCCAGCATTTT. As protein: CASSLVSSRDQPQHF.

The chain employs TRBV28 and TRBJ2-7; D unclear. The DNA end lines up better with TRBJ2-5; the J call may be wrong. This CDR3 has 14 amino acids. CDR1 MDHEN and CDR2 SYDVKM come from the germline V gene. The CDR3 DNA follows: TGTGCCAGCAGTCTGATCCTACCCGGAGAGACCCAGTACTTC. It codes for CASSLILPGETQYF.

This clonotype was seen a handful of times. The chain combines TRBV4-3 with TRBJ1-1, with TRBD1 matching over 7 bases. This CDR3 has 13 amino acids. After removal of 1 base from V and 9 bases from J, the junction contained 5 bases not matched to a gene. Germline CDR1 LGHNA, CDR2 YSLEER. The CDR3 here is CASSQVRDSKAFF. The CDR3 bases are TGCGCCAGCAGCCAAGTTCGGGACAGTAAAGCTTTCTTT.

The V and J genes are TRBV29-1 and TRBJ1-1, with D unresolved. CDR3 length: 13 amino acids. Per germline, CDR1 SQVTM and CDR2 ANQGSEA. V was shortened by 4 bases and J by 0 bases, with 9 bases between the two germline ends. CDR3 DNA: TGCAGCGTTGCCCGGGGAATGAACACTGAAGCTTTCTTT. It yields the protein CSVARGMNTEAFF. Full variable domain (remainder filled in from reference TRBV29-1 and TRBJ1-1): SAVISQKPSRDICQRGTSLTIQCQVDSQVTMMFWYRQQPGQSLTLIATANQGSEATYESGFVIDKFPISRPNLTFSTLTVSNMSPEDSSIYLCSVARGMNTEAFFGQGTRLTVV.

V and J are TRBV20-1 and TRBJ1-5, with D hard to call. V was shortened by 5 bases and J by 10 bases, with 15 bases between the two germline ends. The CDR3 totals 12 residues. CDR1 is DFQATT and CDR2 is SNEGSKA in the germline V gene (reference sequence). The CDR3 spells CSAGRLDHPQHF. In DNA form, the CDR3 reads TGCAGTGCTGGCCGCCTCGACCATCCCCAGCATTTT.

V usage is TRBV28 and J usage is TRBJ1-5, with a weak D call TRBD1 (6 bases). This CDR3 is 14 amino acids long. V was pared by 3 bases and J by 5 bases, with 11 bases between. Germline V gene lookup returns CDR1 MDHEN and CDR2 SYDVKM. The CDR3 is CASSFPDRYQPQHF. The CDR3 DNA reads TGTGCCAGCAGTTTTCCCGACAGGTATCAGCCCCAGCATTTT.

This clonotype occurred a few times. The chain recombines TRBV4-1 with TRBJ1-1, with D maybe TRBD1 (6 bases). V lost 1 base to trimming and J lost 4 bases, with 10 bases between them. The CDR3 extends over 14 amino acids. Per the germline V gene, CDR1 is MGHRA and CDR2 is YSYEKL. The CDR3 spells CASSQVQGGTEAFF. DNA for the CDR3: TGCGCCAGCAGCCAAGTACAGGGCGGCACTGAAGCTTTCTTT.

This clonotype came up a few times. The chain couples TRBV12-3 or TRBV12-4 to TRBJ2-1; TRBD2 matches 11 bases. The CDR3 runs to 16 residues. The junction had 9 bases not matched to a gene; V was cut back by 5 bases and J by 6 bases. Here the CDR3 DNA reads TGTGCCAGCAGTGCAACCGGGACTAGCGGTATCAATGAGCAGTTCTTC. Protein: CASSATGTSGINEQFF.

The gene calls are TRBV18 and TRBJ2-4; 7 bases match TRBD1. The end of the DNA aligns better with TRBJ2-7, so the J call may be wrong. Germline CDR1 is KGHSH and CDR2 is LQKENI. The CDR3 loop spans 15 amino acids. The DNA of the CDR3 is TGTGCCAGCTCGCCCCCGGGACAGAATTTCTACGAGCAGTACTTC. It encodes CASSPPGQNFYEQYF.

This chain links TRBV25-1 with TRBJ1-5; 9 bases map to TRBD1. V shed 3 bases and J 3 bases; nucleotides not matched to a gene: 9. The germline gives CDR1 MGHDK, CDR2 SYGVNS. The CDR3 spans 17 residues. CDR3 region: CASSESGTGLHNQPQHF. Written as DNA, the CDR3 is TGTGCCAGCAGTGAGTCCGGGACAGGGCTCCACAATCAGCCCCAGCATTTT.

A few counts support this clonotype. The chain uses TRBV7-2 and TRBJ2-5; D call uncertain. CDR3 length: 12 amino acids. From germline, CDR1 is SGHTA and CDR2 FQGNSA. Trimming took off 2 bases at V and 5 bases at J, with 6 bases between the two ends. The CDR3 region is CASSLNSETQYF. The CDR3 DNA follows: TGTGCCAGCAGCTTAAATAGTGAGACCCAGTACTTC.

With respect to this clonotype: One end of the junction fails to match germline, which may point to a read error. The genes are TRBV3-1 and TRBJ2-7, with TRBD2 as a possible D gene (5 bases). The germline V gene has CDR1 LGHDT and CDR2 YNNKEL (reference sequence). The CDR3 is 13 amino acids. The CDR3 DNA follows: TGTGTCAGCAGCCTCCTAGGAGGCTACGAGCAGTACTTC. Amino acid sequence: CVSSLLGGYEQYF.

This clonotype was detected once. The CDR3 DNA sequence: TGTGCCAGCAGCCAATCAGGGAATCAGCCCCAGCATTTT. It encodes CASSQSGNQPQHF. The chain links TRBV3-1 to TRBJ1-5; weak D call: TRBD1 (5 bases). The V and J ends lost 2 bases and 4 bases respectively, with 6 bases between them. The germline gives CDR1 LGHDT, CDR2 YNNKEL (reference sequence). The CDR3 contains 13 residues.